Listed here are 4 T cell receptor beta chains from one sample, sequenced in a study of PD-L1 blockade in urothelial cancer. Sequencing used immunoSEQ multiplex PCR; TCRdb keeps in-frame clones, though not all of them. The sample has under 95,000 clones, 80% to 85% seen once; the top ten hold approximately 2%. Time point indicated: pretreatment peripheral blood. The sample in question was PBMCs, obtained around atezolizumab (anti-PD-L1) treatment. These receptor sequences come from a man between 60 and 70 years old with urothelial cancer.

DNA for the CDR3: TGTGCCAGCAGCCCGGGACTAGCGTCGAATGAGCAGTTCTTC. Amino acids: CASSPGLASNEQFF. This chain joins TRBV6-6 and TRBJ2-1, with 10 bases identical to TRBD2. Germline V CDR1 and CDR2: MNHNY, SVGAGI (reference sequence). V gave up 6 bases and J gave up 7 bases; unmatched junction bases: 6. This CDR3 is built from 14 residues.

This chain links TRBV5-1 with TRBJ2-3, with 7 bases identical to TRBD1. V shed 2 bases, J shed 4 bases, and the junction held 4 bases outside the gene matches. Germline CDR1 SGHRS, CDR2 YFSETQ. This CDR3 is 14 amino acids long. The CDR3 spells CASSLTTGADTQYF. CDR3 bases: TGCGCCAGCAGCTTAACAACAGGGGCAGATACGCAGTATTTT. Complete variable domain (other parts from reference TRBV5-1 and TRBJ2-3): KAGVTQTPRYLIKTRGQQVTLSCSPISGHRSVSWYQQTPGQGLQFLFEYFSETQRNKGNFPGRFSGRQFSNSRSEMNVSTLELGDSALYLCASSLTTGADTQYFGPGTRLTVL.

J is TRBJ2-2 and V is TRBV7-2, with a possible D match to TRBD2 (6 bases). CDR1 and CDR2 (germline): SGHTA, FQGNSA. V lost 5 bases to trimming and J lost 1 base, with 11 bases between them. The CDR3 runs to 15 residues. CDR3 in DNA: TGTGCCAGCAGCAGTAGGGGAGGGAACACCGGGGAGCTGTTTTTT. This sequence encodes CASSSRGGNTGELFF.

The CDR3 loop reads CAISGGTTSYEQYF. The CDR3 region has the DNA TGTGCCATCAGTGGGGGGACTACTTCCTACGAGCAGTACTTC. The chain recombines TRBV10-3 with TRBJ2-7; 7 bases map to TRBD2. Looked up from germline, CDR1 is ENHRY and CDR2 is SYGVKD. V dropped 4 bases and J dropped 1; count of bases not matched to a gene: 4. This CDR3 has 14 residues.